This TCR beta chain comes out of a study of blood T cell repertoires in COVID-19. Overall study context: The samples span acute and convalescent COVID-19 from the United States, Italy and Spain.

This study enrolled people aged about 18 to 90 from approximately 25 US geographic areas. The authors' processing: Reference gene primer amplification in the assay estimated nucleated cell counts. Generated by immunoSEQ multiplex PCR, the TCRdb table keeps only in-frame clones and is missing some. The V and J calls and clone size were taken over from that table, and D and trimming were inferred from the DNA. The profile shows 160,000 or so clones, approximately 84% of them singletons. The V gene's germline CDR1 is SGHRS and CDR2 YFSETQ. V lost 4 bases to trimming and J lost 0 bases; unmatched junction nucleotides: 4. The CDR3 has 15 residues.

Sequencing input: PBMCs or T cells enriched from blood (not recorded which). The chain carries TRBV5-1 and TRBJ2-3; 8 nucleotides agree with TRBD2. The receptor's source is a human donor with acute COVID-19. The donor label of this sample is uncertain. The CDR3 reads CASSPGGTSTDTQYF. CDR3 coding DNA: TGCGCCAGCAGCCCGGGAGGGACTAGCACAGATACGCAGTATTTT.